The rows below give T cell receptor beta chains drawn from one sample of a study of Graves' ophthalmopathy and Graves' hyperthyroidism. MiXCR, run by TCRdb on the multiplex PCR reads, gives a single entry per CDR3 protein. This repertoire shows about 380,000 distinct CDR3 sequences, approximately 15% found once; its top ten account for roughly 7%. Sequenced sample: peripheral blood. These receptors were taken from a woman aged 18-29 years with stable Graves' hyperthyroidism. The CDR3 runs from the conserved cysteine through the conserved F or W. A D gene is named only where the DNA matches it firmly.

TRBV7-9	TRBJ1-2	-	CASSSTSTSYGYTF
TRBV14	TRBJ2-7	-	CASSQAGREQYF
TRBV3-1	TRBJ1-2	TRBD1	CASSDLTGDNYGYTF
TRBV19	TRBJ1-5	TRBD1	CASSASGTGGSLTQHF
TRBV20-1	TRBJ2-7	-	CSAKPPATGYEQYF
TRBV5-1	TRBJ1-2	-	CASSPKTNTGYTF
TRBV4-1	TRBJ2-7	-	CASSQTTATHSYEQYF
TRBV6-2/TRBV6-3	TRBJ2-5	TRBD1	CASRGDRGHEQYF
TRBV6-2/TRBV6-3	TRBJ2-2	-	CASSSSSASGELFF
TRBV11-2	TRBJ1-2	-	CASTITGVAGPYGYTF
TRBV2	TRBJ1-2	-	CASSRHMGLADWGYTF
TRBV19	TRBJ1-2	-	CASSRDRATGGYTF
TRBV6-1	TRBJ1-1	-	CASSFGGLRTEAFF
TRBV12-3/TRBV12-4	TRBJ1-2	-	CASSLVGSGASGYTF
TRBV3-1	TRBJ1-5	-	CASSQGVGGSQHF
TRBV19	TRBJ2-7	-	CASSIRGLSYEQYF
TRBV12-3/TRBV12-4	TRBJ1-2	-	CASSLFGAVSGYGYTF
TRBV6-5	TRBJ1-6	TRBD1	CASSMNRGVSSYNSPLHF
TRBV4-2	TRBJ1-2	-	CASSQDPTEAYGYTF
TRBV12-3/TRBV12-4	TRBJ2-2	TRBD2	CASSETSGDRELFF
TRBV11-3	TRBJ2-7	TRBD1	CASSLYQGAREQYF
TRBV15	TRBJ2-5	-	CATSRVSGIGRETQYF
TRBV6-1	TRBJ1-6	TRBD1	CASSVVQGSYSPLHF
TRBV27	TRBJ2-7	-	CASSFRGPYEQYF
TRBV24-1	TRBJ1-2	-	CATSDPEGQNYGYTF
TRBV29-1	TRBJ2-7	TRBD2	CSVEDPSGRYEQYF
TRBV4-2	TRBJ2-5	-	CASSQAASLETQYF
TRBV2	TRBJ1-6	-	CASSVLSVANSPLHF
TRBV6-1	TRBJ2-5	-	CASSESGGWETQYF
TRBV14	TRBJ2-7	TRBD2	CASSQDRTRIHEQYF
TRBV6-5	TRBJ1-2	TRBD1	CASNYPIGTGWGYTF
TRBV25-1	TRBJ1-2	-	CASSEIRTGGNGYTF
TRBV7-9	TRBJ1-2	-	CASSRTENYGYTF
TRBV6-1	TRBJ1-5	TRBD1	CASIQGRNQPQHF
TRBV6-1	TRBJ1-1	-	CASSVGWDTEAFF
TRBV5-1	TRBJ1-2	-	CASSSLGNYGYTF
TRBV2	TRBJ2-7	-	CANVAWADYEQYF
TRBV29-1	TRBJ1-1	-	CSARGNTEAFF
TRBV4-1	TRBJ2-7	-	CASSQEGLAYEQYF
TRBV20-1	TRBJ2-6	-	CSARFSGSNVLTF
TRBV7-2	TRBJ1-1	-	CASSLALIVRVDTEAFF
TRBV12-3/TRBV12-4	TRBJ2-6	-	CASSFQSLPGANVLTF